This TCR beta chain appears in the sequencing data of a study of cytomegalovirus exposure and HLA in healthy donors (TCRdb year 2017). Background on the whole study: According to a later analysis, one platform produced both the roughly 130 validation repertoires and the roughly 650 repertoires of the first cohort. In addition to the first cohort of several hundred subjects, a separate validation cohort of about 120 different subjects was used. The study was designed to test whether signatures of past pathogen exposure could be identified by cataloging public T cell receptors. To predict cytomegalovirus infection status, the study brought together high-throughput TCR immunosequencing, statistical association of individual TCRs with disease status, and machine learning. Summary of the overall study and its limitations: A later analysis had no HLA typing for the validation cohort, so co-occurrence there was scored across all 130 or so repertoires. It was suggested by the authors that the approach could potentially be generalized to other disease states and immunological phenotypes. In a later analysis, TCRs clustered in the first cohort were found to also tend to co-occur in the 120 validation repertoires, with about 94% of cluster scores above 0. The study listed 150 to 200 TCR beta chains as associated with cytomegalovirus. The classifier was reported to diagnose cytomegalovirus status with high specificity and sensitivity in both the original cohort and the validation cohort. Most TCR sequences were seen in very few donors, while some public TCRs were found in many individuals. A few of the identified cytomegalovirus-associated TCR beta chains were confirmed in vitro to be specific for cytomegalovirus antigens.

Separate from the roughly 650-subject first cohort, the validation cohort of roughly 130 subjects was the group to which the donors belonged. The germline V gene yields SGHDT for CDR1 and YYEEEE for CDR2. From the cysteine up to the phenylalanine, the CDR3 has a length of 15 residues. The kept DNA is CDR3 alone, 45 bases in frame from the first base. Trimming accounts for 2 bases at V and 7 bases at J, while the number of junction bases matched to no gene is 6. Note on this clone: Its antigen remains undetermined. Base qualities are missing; no much larger clone stands one base away.

Library generation was performed with the immunoSEQ multiplex PCR assay. The study's own analysis went as follows. A statistical classification framework was built to diagnose cytomegalovirus status from the catalog of TCR beta chain sequences. The table comes from immuneACCESS by way of TCRdb, which keeps in-frame sequences with V and J called. Part of the clones is missing from these tables; in studies checked, under half for an unresolved V gene and the rest for unknown reasons. V and J calls and clone size come straight from that table; D and trimming were deduced from the DNA. Within this sample are around 150,000 clones, with roughly 88% of them counted one time only. The top ten constitute approximately 8.5% of the sample.

The rearranged chain carries TRBV5-6 and TRBJ2-2; the central 9 bases match TRBD1. Material: PBMCs. The TCR was taken from a woman aged 18-35 years in good health and CMV-seropositive. The sequenced DNA is TGTGCCAGCAGCTTTTTCACAGGGGGCCACGGGGAGCTGTTTTTT. Its translation reads: CASSFFTGGHGELFF.